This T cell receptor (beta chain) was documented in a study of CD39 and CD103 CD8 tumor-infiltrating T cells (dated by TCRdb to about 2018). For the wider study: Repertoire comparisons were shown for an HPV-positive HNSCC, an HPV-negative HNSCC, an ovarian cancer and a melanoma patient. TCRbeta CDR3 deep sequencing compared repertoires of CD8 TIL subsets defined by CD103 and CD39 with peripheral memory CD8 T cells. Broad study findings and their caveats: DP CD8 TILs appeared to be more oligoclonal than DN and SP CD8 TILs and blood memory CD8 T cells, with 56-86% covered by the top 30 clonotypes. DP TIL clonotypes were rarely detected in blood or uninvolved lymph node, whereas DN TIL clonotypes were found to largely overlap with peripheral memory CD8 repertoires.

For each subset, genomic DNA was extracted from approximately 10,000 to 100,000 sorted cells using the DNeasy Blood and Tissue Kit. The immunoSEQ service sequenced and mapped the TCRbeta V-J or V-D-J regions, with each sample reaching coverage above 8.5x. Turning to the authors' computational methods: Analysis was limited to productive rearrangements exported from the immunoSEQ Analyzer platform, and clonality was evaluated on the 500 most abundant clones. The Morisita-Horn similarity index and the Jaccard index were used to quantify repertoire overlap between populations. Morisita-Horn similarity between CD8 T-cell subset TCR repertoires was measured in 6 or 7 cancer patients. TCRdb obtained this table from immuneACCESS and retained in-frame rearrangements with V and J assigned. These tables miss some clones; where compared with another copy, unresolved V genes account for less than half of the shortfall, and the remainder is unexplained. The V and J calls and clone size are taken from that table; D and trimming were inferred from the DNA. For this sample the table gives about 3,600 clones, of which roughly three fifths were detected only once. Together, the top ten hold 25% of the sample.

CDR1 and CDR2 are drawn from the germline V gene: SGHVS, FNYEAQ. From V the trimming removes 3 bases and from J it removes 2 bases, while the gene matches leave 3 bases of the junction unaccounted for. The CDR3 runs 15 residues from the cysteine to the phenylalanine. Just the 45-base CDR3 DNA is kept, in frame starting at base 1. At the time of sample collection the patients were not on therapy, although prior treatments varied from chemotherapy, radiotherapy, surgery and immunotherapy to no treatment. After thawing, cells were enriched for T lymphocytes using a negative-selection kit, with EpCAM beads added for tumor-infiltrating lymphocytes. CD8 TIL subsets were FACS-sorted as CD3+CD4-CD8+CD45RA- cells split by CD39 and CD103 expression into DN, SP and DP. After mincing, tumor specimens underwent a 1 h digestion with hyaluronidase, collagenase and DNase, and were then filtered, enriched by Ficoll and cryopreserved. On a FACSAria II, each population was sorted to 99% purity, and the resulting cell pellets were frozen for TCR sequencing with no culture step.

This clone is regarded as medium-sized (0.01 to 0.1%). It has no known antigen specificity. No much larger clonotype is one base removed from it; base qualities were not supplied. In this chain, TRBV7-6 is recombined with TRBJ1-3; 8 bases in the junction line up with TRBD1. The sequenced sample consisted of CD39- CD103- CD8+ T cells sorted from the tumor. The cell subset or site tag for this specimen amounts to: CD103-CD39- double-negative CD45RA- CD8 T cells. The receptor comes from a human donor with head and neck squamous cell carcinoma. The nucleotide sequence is TGTGCCAGCAGCTTCCTACAGGGGGCTGGAAACACCATATATTTT. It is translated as CASSFLQGAGNTIYF.